What follows are 3 T cell receptor beta chains derived from one specimen sequenced in a study of T cells in Graves' hyperthyroidism and ophthalmopathy. RNA transcripts were the template for amplifying TCR beta CDR3 regions. Carried out on the TCR CDR3, a first-round RT-PCR used the HTBI primer set. TCRdb called the multiplex PCR reads again in MiXCR, with one record for every CDR3 protein. There are about 360,000 distinct CDR3 sequences in the sample; more than 15% occur only once, and around a quarter lies in the top ten. Sequenced material: blood. These TCRs come from a woman aged 18-35 years with Graves' hyperthyroidism that later progressed to Graves' ophthalmopathy.

This chain links TRBV5-1 with TRBJ2-1; D is possibly TRBD1 (5 bases). V was trimmed by 4 bases and J by 6 bases, leaving 11 bases between them. In germline, CDR1 is SGHRS, CDR2 YFSETQ. The CDR3 covers 13 residues. For the CDR3, the DNA is TGCGCCAGCAGCGGAGACAGACTCAATGAGCAGTTCTTC. Protein: CASSGDRLNEQFF.

The chain links TRBV29-1 to TRBJ2-1; 9 bases align to TRBD2. V was pared by 7 bases and J by 10 bases, with 2 bases of the junction left unmatched. The CDR3 consists of 10 residues. The germline V gene encodes CDR1 SQVTM and CDR2 ANQGSEA. The CDR3 reads CSGSGREQFF. The CDR3, as DNA: TGCAGCGGTAGCGGGAGAGAGCAGTTCTTC.

The chain links TRBV4-1 to TRBJ2-1, with a possible D match to TRBD1 (6 bases). CDR1 and CDR2 from the germline V gene are MGHRA and YSYEKL. V lost 3 bases to trimming and J lost 8 bases, with 17 bases between them. The CDR3 totals 15 residues. This chain's CDR3 is CASSQNRGLVDEQFF. DNA of the CDR3: TGCGCCAGCAGCCAGAATAGGGGGTTAGTGGATGAGCAGTTCTTC.